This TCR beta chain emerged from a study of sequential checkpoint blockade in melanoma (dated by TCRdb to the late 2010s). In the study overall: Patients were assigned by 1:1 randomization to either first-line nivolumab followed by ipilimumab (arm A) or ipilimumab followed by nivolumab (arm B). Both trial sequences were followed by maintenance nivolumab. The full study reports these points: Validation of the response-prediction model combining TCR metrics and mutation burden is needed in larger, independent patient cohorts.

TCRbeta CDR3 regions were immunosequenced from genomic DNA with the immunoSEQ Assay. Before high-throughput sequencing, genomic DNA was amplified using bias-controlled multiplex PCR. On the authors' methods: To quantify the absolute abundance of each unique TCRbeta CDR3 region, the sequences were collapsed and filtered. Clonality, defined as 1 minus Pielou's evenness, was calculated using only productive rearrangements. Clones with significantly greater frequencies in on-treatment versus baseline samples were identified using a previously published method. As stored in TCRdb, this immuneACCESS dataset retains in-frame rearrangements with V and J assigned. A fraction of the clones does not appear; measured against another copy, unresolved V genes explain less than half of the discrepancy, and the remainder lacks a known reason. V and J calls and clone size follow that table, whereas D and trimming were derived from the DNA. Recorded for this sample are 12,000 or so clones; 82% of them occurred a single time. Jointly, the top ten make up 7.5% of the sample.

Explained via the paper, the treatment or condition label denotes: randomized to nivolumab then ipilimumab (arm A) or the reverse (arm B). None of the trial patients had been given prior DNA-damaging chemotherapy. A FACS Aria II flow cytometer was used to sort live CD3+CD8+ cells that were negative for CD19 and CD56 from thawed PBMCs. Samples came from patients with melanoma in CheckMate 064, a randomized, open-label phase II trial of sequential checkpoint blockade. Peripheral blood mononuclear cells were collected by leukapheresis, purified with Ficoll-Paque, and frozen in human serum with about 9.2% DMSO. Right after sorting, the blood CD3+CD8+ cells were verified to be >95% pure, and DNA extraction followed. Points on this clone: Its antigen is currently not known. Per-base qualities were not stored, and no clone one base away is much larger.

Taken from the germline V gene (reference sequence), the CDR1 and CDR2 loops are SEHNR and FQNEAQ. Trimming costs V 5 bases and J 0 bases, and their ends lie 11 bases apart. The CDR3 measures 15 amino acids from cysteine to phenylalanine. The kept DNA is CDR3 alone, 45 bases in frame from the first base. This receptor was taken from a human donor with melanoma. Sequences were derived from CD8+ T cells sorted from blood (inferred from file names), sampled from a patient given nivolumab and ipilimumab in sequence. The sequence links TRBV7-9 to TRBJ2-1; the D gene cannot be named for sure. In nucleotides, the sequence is TGTGCCAGCAGCGCAACAGAATACTCCTACAATGAGCAGTTCTTC. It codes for CASSATEYSYNEQFF.